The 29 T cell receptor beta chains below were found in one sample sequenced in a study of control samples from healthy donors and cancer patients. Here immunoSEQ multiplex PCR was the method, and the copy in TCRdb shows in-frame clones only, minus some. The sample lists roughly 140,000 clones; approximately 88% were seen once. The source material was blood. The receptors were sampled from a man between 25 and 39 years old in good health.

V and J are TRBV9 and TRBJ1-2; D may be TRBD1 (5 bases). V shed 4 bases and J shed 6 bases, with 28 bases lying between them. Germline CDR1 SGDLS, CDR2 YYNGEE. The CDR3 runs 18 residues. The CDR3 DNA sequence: TGTGCCAGCAGCCCGAACCCGCGGGGGGGGTCAGATGAGAATGGCTACACCTTC. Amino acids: CASSPNPRGGSDENGYTF. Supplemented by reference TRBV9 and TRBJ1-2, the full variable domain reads DSGVTQTPKHLITATGQRVTLRCSPRSGDLSVYWYQQSLDQGLQFLIQYYNGEERAKGNILERFSAQQFPDLHSELNLSSLELGDSALYFCASSPNPRGGSDENGYTFGSGTRLTVV.

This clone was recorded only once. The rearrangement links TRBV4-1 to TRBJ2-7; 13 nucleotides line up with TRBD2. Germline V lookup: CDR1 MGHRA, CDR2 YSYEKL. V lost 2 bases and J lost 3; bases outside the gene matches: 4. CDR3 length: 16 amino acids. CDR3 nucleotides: TGCGCCAGCAGCCAATCGGGACTAGCGGGGTACTACGAGCAGTACTTC. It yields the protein CASSQSGLAGYYEQYF.

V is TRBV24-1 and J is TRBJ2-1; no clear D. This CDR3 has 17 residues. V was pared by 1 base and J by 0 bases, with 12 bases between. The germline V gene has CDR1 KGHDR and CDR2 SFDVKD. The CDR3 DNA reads TGTGCCACCAGTGATTTCGGGCGAGAAAGCTCCTACAATGAGCAGTTCTTC. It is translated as CATSDFGRESSYNEQFF.

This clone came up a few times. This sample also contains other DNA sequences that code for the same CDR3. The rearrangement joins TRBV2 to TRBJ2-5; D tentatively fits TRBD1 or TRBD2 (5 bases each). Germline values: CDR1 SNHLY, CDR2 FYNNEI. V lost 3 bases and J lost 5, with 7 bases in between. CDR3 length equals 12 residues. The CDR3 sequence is CASSEGRETQYF. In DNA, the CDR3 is TGTGCCAGCAGTGAGGGACGGGAGACCCAGTACTTC.

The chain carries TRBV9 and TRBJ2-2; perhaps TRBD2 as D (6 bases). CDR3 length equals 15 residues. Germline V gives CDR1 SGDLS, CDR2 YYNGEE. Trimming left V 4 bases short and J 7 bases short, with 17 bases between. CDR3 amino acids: CASSPEGRSDGELFF. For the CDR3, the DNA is TGTGCCAGCAGCCCGGAGGGGCGTAGCGACGGGGAGCTGTTTTTT. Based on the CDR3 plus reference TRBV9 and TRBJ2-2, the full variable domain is DSGVTQTPKHLITATGQRVTLRCSPRSGDLSVYWYQQSLDQGLQFLIQYYNGEERAKGNILERFSAQQFPDLHSELNLSSLELGDSALYFCASSPEGRSDGELFFGEGSRLTVL.

CDR3 coding DNA: TGCGCCAGCAGCCAAGGCCCGATGGAGACCCAGTACTTC. Translated: CASSQGPMETQYF. This chain uses TRBV4-1 with TRBJ2-5; D gene ambiguous. Germline values: CDR1 MGHRA, CDR2 YSYEKL. V lost 1 base and J lost 5, with 8 bases in between. The CDR3 runs to 13 residues.

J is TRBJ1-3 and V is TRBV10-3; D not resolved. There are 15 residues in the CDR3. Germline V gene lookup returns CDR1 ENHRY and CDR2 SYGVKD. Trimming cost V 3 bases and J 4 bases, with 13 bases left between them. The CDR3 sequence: CAISERAAGGNTIYF. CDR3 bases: TGTGCCATCAGTGAAAGAGCGGCGGGAGGAAACACCATATATTTT.

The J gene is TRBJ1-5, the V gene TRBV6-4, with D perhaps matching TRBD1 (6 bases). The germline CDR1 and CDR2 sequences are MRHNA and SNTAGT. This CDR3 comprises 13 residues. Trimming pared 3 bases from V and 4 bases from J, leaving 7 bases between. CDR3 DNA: TGTGCCAGCAGTGAGGGGGCAAATCAGCCCCAGCATTTT. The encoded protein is CASSEGANQPQHF.

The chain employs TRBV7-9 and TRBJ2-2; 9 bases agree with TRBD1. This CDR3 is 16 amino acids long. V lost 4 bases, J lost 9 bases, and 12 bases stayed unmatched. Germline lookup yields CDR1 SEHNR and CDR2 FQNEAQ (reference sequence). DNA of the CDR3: TGTGCCAGCAGCTACGCCGGGACAGGGCTAAGCCGGGAGCTGTTTTTT. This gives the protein CASSYAGTGLSRELFF.

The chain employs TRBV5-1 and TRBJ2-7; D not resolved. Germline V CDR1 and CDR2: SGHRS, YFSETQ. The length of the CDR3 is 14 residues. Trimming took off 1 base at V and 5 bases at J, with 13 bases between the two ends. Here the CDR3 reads CASSLRPNGHEQYF. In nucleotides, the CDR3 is TGCGCCAGCAGCTTGCGTCCTAATGGCCACGAGCAGTACTTC.

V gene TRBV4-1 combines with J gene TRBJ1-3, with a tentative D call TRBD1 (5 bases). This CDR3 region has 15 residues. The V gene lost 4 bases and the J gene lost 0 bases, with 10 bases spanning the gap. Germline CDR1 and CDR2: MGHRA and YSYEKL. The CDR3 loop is CASSPRASSGNTIYF. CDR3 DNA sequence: TGCGCCAGCAGCCCCAGGGCGAGCTCTGGAAACACCATATATTTT.

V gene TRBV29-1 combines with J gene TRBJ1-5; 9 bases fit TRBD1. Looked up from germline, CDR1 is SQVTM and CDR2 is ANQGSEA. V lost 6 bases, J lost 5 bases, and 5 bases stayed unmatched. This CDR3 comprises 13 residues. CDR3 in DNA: TGCAGCGTCGGCGACAGGGGGGATCAGCCCCAGCATTTT. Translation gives CSVGDRGDQPQHF.

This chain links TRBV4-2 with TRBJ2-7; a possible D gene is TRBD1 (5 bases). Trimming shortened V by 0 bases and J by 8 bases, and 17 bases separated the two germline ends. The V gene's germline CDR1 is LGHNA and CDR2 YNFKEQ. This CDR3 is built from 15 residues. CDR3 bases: TGTGCCAGCAGCCAAGATCTGCATGACAGTGCACAGCAGTACTTC. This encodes CASSQDLHDSAQQYF.

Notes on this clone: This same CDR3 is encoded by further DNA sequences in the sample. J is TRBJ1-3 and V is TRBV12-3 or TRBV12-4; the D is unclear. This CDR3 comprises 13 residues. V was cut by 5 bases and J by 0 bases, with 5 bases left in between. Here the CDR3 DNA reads TGTGCCAGCAGTGAAAACTCTGGAAACACCATATATTTT. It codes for CASSENSGNTIYF.

The CDR3 loop reads CASSLGQGIDEQYF. The CDR3 nucleotides are TGTGCCAGCAGCCTAGGACAGGGGATCGACGAGCAGTACTTC. This chain connects TRBV5-8 to TRBJ2-7, with 9 positions matching TRBD1. This CDR3 is 14 amino acids long. The germline gives CDR1 SGHTS, CDR2 YDEGEE. V lost 4 bases and J lost 5; bases outside the gene matches: 7.

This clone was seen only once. The CDR3 reads CASSSRRDGELFF. As DNA, the CDR3 is TGTGCCAGCAGCTCCAGACGGGACGGGGAGCTGTTTTTT. This chain links TRBV7-2 with TRBJ2-2; possible D gene TRBD2, 5 bases. Germline lookup yields CDR1 SGHTA and CDR2 FQGNSA. This CDR3 contains 13 residues. Trimming took off 4 bases at V and 7 bases at J, with 10 bases between the two ends.

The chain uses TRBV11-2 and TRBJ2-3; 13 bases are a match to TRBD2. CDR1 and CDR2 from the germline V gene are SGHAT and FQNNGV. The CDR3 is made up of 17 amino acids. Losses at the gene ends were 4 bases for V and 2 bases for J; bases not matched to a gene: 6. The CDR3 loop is CASSSGTSGAFTDTQYF. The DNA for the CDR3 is TGTGCCAGCAGCTCCGGGACTAGCGGGGCCTTCACAGATACGCAGTATTTT.

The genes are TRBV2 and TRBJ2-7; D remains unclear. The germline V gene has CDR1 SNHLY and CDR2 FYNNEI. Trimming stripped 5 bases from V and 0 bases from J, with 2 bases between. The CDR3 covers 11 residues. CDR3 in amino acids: CASSISYEQYF. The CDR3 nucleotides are TGTGCCAGCAGTATCTCCTACGAGCAGTACTTC.

The CDR3 loop reads CSVGGEGTGASYEQYF. The CDR3 nucleotides read TGCAGCGTGGGCGGTGAAGGGACAGGGGCTTCCTACGAGCAGTACTTC. The chain combines TRBV29-1 with TRBJ2-7, with TRBD1 matching 10 bases. Germline trimming cut 6 bases from V and 1 base from J; bases unmatched to any gene: 12. This CDR3 has 16 amino acids. Germline lookup yields CDR1 SQVTM and CDR2 ANQGSEA.

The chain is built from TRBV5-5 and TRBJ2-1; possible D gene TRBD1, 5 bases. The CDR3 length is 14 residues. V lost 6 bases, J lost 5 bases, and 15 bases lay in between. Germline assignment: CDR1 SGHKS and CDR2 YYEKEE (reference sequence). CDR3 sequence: CASTVAGLNNEQFF. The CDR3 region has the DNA TGTGCCAGCACTGTAGCAGGGCTCAACAATGAGCAGTTCTTC.

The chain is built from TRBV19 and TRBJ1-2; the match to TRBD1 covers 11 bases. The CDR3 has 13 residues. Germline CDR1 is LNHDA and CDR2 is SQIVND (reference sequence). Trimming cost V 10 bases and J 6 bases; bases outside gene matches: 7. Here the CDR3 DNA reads TGTGCCACCTGGGACAGGGGGATCCATGGCTACACCTTC. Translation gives CATWDRGIHGYTF.

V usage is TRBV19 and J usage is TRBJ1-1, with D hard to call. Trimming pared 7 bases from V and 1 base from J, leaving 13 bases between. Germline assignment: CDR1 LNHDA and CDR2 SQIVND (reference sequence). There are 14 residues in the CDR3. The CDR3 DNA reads TGTGCCAGTAAGGGTGCTCCGTGGAACACTGAAGCTTTCTTT. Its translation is CASKGAPWNTEAFF.

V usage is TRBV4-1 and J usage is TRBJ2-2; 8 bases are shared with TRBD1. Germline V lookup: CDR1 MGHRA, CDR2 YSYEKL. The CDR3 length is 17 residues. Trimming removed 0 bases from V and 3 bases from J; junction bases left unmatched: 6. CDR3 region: CASSQDKDRVYTGELFF. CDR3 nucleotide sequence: TGCGCCAGCAGCCAAGACAAGGACAGGGTCTACACCGGGGAGCTGTTTTTT.

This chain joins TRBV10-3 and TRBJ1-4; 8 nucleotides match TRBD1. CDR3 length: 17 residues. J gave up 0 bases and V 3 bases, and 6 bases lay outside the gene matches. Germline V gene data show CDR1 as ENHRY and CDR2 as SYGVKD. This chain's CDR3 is CAISELDRDATNEKLFF. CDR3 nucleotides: TGTGCCATCAGTGAACTGGACAGGGACGCAACTAATGAAAAACTGTTTTTT.

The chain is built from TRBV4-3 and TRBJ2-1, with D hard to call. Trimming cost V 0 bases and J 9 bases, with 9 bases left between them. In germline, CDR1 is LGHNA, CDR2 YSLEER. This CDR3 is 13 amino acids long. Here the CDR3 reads CASSQDRVFEQFF. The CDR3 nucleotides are TGCGCCAGCAGCCAAGATCGTGTGTTTGAGCAGTTCTTC.

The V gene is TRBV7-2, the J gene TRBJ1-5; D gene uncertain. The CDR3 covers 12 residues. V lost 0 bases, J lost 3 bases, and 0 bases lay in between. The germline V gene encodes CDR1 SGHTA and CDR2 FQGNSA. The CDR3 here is CASSLANQPQHF. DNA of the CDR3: TGTGCCAGCAGCTTAGCCAATCAGCCCCAGCATTTT.

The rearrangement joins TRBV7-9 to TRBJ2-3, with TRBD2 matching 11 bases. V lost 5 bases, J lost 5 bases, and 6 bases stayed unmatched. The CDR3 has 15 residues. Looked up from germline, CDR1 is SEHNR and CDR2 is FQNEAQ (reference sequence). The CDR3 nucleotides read TGTGCCAGCAGCACCGTCCTAGCGGGAGGAGATACGCAGTATTTT. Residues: CASSTVLAGGDTQYF.

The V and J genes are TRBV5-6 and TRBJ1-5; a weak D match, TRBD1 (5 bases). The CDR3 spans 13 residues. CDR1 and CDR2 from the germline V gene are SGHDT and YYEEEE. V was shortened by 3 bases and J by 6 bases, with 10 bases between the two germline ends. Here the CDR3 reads CASSSAGIQPQHF. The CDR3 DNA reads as TGTGCCAGCAGCTCCGCAGGGATTCAGCCCCAGCATTTT.

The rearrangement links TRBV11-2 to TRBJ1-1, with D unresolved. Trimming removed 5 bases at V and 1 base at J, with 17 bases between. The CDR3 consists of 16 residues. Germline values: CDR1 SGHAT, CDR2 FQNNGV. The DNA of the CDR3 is TGTGCCAGCAGCCCCGTGGCTCTCGTAACGAACACTGAAGCTTTCTTT. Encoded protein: CASSPVALVTNTEAFF. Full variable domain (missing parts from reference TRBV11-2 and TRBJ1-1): EAGVAQSPRYKIIEKRQSVAFWCNPISGHATLYWYQQILGQGPKLLIQFQNNGVVDDSQLPKDRFSAERLKGVDSTLKIQPAKLEDSAVYLCASSPVALVTNTEAFFGQGTRLTVV.